This T cell receptor beta chain was captured by sequencing in a study of T cell responses to AZD1222 COVID-19 vaccine. Whole-study results and caveats: Recipients of AZD1222 seropositive at baseline numbered only five or six. Spike was spanned by vaccine-associated CD4 TCRs, which were dominant at 160-218 and 743-854. Most donors were white British, females outnumbered males, and clonal diversity was possibly underestimated. Spike-specific TCR breadth and depth rose after two AZD1222 doses.

The table came from immunoSEQ multiplex PCR; TCRdb's copy has only in-frame clones and leaves some out. The sample shows around 130,000 clones, approximately 85% of them seen only once. This CDR3 spans 12 amino acids. Germline assignment: CDR1 SGHAT and CDR2 FQNNGV. Between the trimmed V and J ends, which lost 6 bases and 6 bases, there was a span of 12 bases. About this clone itself: Its specificity is not known.

The TCR was taken from an adult in good health. The V and J genes are TRBV11-2 and TRBJ2-7; possibly TRBD1 for D (5 bases). The specimen comprised peripheral blood, sampled on day 0 of AZD1222 vaccination. The CDR3 reads CASSSQGVEQYF. CDR3 coding DNA: TGTGCCAGCAGTTCCCAGGGTGTCGAGCAGTACTTC.